This TCR beta chain was retrieved from a study of CD8+CD57+ T cells in acquired aplastic anemia. CDR3 length: 13 amino acids. Per germline, CDR1 LNHDA and CDR2 SQIVND (reference sequence). Profiling of TCR beta VDJ combinations and CDR3 sequences used genomic DNA as template. TCRdb called the reads again in MiXCR, with one record for every CDR3 protein. The sample has under 350,000 distinct CDR3 sequences, roughly 61% seen once. Only patients with CD8+CD57+ cell expansion on flow cytometry were chosen for sequencing. The V call is TRBV19, the J call TRBJ2-2; D not resolved. The source of this sequence is a human donor with aplastic anemia. The sequenced sample consisted of sorted CD4+, CD8+, or CD8+CD57+ T cells (not recorded which) from PBMCs. CDR3 nucleotide sequence: TGTGCTGTAGTTAGGGCGAACACCGGGGAGCTGTTTTTT. It codes for CAVVRANTGELFF.